These 18 T cell receptor beta chains originate from one sample sequenced in a study of blood T cell repertoires in COVID-19. The repertoire was sequenced with immunoSEQ multiplex PCR; TCRdb's copy has only in-frame clones and lacks some. The data show some 190,000 clones, about 84% seen once. Material: peripheral blood. Receptors originate from a woman aged 80 or older with COVID-19, enrolled during active disease.

The chain employs TRBV6-5 and TRBJ1-1; unclear D gene. CDR1 is MNHEY, CDR2 SVGAGI, per germline. The CDR3 is 15 residues long. Trimming cost V 5 bases and J 3 bases, with 16 bases left between them. The CDR3 nucleotides read TGTGCCAGCAGTACCCGCGAGGGTAGCTACACTGAAGCTTTCTTT. Its translation is CASSTREGSYTEAFF.

The chain couples TRBV6-5 to TRBJ2-6; tentatively, D is TRBD2 (5 bases). Germline V gives CDR1 MNHEY, CDR2 SVGAGI. V shed 6 bases and J shed 1 base, with 10 bases lying between them. The CDR3 has 15 amino acids. The CDR3 loop reads CASRPRESGANVLTF. CDR3 nucleotides: TGTGCCAGCAGACCTCGGGAATCTGGGGCCAACGTCCTGACTTTC.

This chain links TRBV19 with TRBJ1-1, with a tentative D call TRBD1 (6 bases). Trimming stripped 5 bases from V and 3 bases from J, with 13 bases between. Germline V CDR1 and CDR2: LNHDA, SQIVND (reference sequence). The CDR3 is 14 residues long. Here the CDR3 reads CASSRGQLDTEAFF. The CDR3 nucleotides are TGTGCCAGTAGTCGAGGACAGCTCGACACTGAAGCTTTCTTT.

The rearrangement joins TRBV29-1 to TRBJ1-2; D is perhaps TRBD1 (6 bases). This CDR3 comprises 12 residues. Germline V gene sequence: CDR1 SQVTM, CDR2 ANQGSEA. V lost 5 bases and J 7 bases, leaving 14 bases between the germline ends. Here the CDR3 DNA reads TGCAGCGTTCCTACAGGGATCGGTGGCTACACCTTC. It specifies CSVPTGIGGYTF. The full variable domain, completed using reference TRBV29-1 and TRBJ1-2, is SAVISQKPSRDICQRGTSLTIQCQVDSQVTMMFWYRQQPGQSLTLIATANQGSEATYESGFVIDKFPISRPNLTFSTLTVSNMSPEDSSIYLCSVPTGIGGYTFGSGTRLTVV.

The chain employs TRBV19 and TRBJ1-2; D remains unclear. The CDR3 runs 12 residues. CDR1 is LNHDA, CDR2 SQIVND, per germline (reference sequence). V dropped 5 bases and J dropped 4 bases, with 8 bases sitting between them. The CDR3 reads CASSWSGYGYTF. DNA for the CDR3: TGTGCCAGTAGTTGGTCAGGCTATGGCTACACCTTC.

The CDR3 DNA follows: TGTGCCAGTCAGCCGGCCGACTTCCTCTCCTACAATGAGCAGTTCTTC. Translation gives CASQPADFLSYNEQFF. The J gene is TRBJ2-1, the V gene TRBV5-4; unclear D gene. The germline V gene encodes CDR1 SGHNT and CDR2 YYREEE (reference sequence). The ends were cut back, 8 bases at V and 0 bases at J, with 18 bases in the middle. The CDR3 length is 16 residues.

The rearrangement links TRBV23-1 to TRBJ1-2, with D possibly matching TRBD1 (6 bases). TRBV23-1 is filed as an ORF, its function uncertain. This CDR3 has 15 residues. The V end was cut by 3 bases, the J end by 8 bases, with 19 bases between. The CDR3 DNA reads as TGCGCCAGCAGTCATAAAGGGGGAATCGCCAGCGGCTACACCTTC. Protein: CASSHKGGIASGYTF.

This clone was detected a few times. The CDR3 DNA reads TGTGCCAGCAGTTCAACCAGGGTGCGGGAAAAACTGTTTTTT. It yields the protein CASSSTRVREKLFF. The rearrangement links TRBV28 to TRBJ1-4, with a tentative D call TRBD1 (5 bases). CDR1 and CDR2 (germline): MDHEN, SYDVKM. Trimming left V 4 bases short and J 8 bases short, with 14 bases between. CDR3 length equals 14 residues.

This clone was recorded once. V usage is TRBV5-1 and J usage is TRBJ2-7; 10 bases fit TRBD2. The CDR3 spans 14 residues. CDR1 is SGHRS, CDR2 YFSETQ, per germline. The ends lost 3 bases at V and 4 bases at J; junction bases unmatched: 4. The CDR3 here is CASSSPAGGYEQYF. CDR3 nucleotide sequence: TGCGCCAGCAGCTCTCCAGCGGGAGGGTACGAGCAGTACTTC.

The count of this clone is one. The chain recombines TRBV2 with TRBJ2-7; D may be TRBD2 (5 bases). This CDR3 spans 12 amino acids. The germline gives CDR1 SNHLY, CDR2 FYNNEI. V was clipped by 5 bases and J by 8 bases, with 13 bases between them. The CDR3 sequence: CASSQVGKKQYF. As DNA, the CDR3 is TGTGCCAGCAGTCAAGTCGGGAAAAAGCAGTACTTC.

This clone was seen just once. The CDR3 region is CASSRDSRGYTF. CDR3 bases: TGTGCCAGCAGTCGGGACAGCCGTGGCTACACCTTC. The gene calls are TRBV6-5 and TRBJ1-2, with 7 bases aligning to TRBD1. Germline CDR1 and CDR2: MNHEY and SVGAGI. V lost 5 bases, J lost 7 bases, and 4 bases stayed unmatched. The CDR3 totals 12 residues.

This clone was detected only once. The V call is TRBV3-1 (or the pseudogene TRBV3-2), the J call TRBJ2-7; 7 bases match TRBD2. Per germline, CDR1 LGHDT and CDR2 YNNKEL (reference sequence). There are 15 residues in the CDR3. V shed 8 bases, J shed 5 bases, and the junction held 15 bases outside the gene matches. CDR3 sequence (DNA): TGTGCCAGCGTCGGACTAGGAGGATCAATCCACGAGCAGTACTTC. It codes for CASVGLGGSIHEQYF.

There are a few counts of this clone. The CDR3 DNA is TGTGCCAGCAGTGGAGGGACAGGGCTGTACGAGCAGTACTTC. The encoded protein is CASSGGTGLYEQYF. V and J are TRBV2 and TRBJ2-7, with 9 bases aligning to TRBD1. This CDR3 is 14 amino acids long. Germline assignment: CDR1 SNHLY and CDR2 FYNNEI. Trimming at V came to 4 bases and at J to 4 bases, leaving 5 bases not matched to a gene.

This clone was detected a few times. This sequence joins TRBV11-2 and TRBJ1-1, with no clear D. Looked up from germline, CDR1 is SGHAT and CDR2 is FQNNGV. Trimming stripped 4 bases from V and 5 bases from J, with 14 bases between. CDR3 length: 14 residues. The DNA for the CDR3 is TGTGCCAGCAGCTCCCTTGGGCAGACGACTGAAGCTTTCTTT. This sequence encodes CASSSLGQTTEAFF.

This sequence joins TRBV21-1 and TRBJ2-3; the tabulated D call, TRBD2, remains unverified against the DNA. TRBV21-1 is tagged as a pseudogene. The CDR3 extends over 15 amino acids. In nucleotides, the CDR3 is TGTGCCATTAGGTGGCGGGGGAGGTTCACAGATACGCAGTATTTT. Translating it yields CAIRWRGRFTDTQYF.

The chain links TRBV2 to TRBJ1-6; 7 bases match TRBD1. The CDR3 consists of 14 residues. The J segment lost 5 bases and the V segment lost 8 bases, leaving 6 bases of the junction unmatched. Germline V gives CDR1 SNHLY, CDR2 FYNNEI. The CDR3 sequence is CASWGQFDNSPLHF. In DNA form, the CDR3 reads TGTGCCAGCTGGGGACAGTTTGATAATTCACCCCTCCACTTT.

The chain uses TRBV5-1 and TRBJ2-7; 8 nucleotides match TRBD2. CDR3 length equals 13 residues. The V gene end was trimmed by 6 bases and the J gene end by 1 base; junction bases not matched to a gene: 3. Germline lookup yields CDR1 SGHRS and CDR2 YFSETQ. CDR3 loop: CASKGLVSYEQYF. The CDR3 bases are TGCGCCAGCAAGGGACTAGTTTCCTACGAGCAGTACTTC.

The J gene is TRBJ1-6, the V gene TRBV5-1; no definite D call. Trimming pared 4 bases from V and 10 bases from J, leaving 18 bases between. The CDR3 is made up of 15 amino acids. CDR1 and CDR2 from the germline V gene are SGHRS and YFSETQ. The CDR3 loop reads CASSLEPISGSPLHF. The CDR3 nucleotides are TGCGCCAGCAGCCTAGAACCCATCTCGGGGTCACCCCTCCACTTT.